A single sample gave rise to the 9 T cell receptor beta chains below, sequenced in a study of CD8 T cells in Susac syndrome. Random hexamers were used to reverse transcribe an amount of roughly 0.45 to 1 ug RNA. MiXCR, applied by TCRdb to the immunoSEQ multiplex PCR reads, yields one record per CDR3 protein. The sample comprises about 120,000 distinct CDR3 sequences, nearly 95% of which are singletons, and about 0.14% rests with the top ten. The sample taken for sequencing was CD4+ T cells from PBMCs. The receptors derive from a human donor in good health.

This clonotype was detected a few times. V is TRBV28 and J is TRBJ2-7; 7 positions match TRBD1. V shed 8 bases, J shed 6 bases, and the junction held 13 bases outside the gene matches. The CDR3 runs to 14 residues. The germline gives CDR1 MDHEN, CDR2 SYDVKM. The DNA of the CDR3 is TGTGCCAGCGTAGGGGGCAGGGCGACGGGCGAGCAGTACTTC. Its translation is CASVGGRATGEQYF.

This clonotype is a singleton in its sample. The chain carries TRBV23-1 and TRBJ1-2, with TRBD1 matching 8 bases. TRBV23-1 belongs to the ORF category, with a function that is uncertain. This CDR3 comprises 16 residues. After removal of 3 bases from V and 8 bases from J, the junction contained 14 bases not matched to a gene. As DNA, the CDR3 is TGCGCCAGCAGTCAGGGGTCGCGGCAGGGGGCTCAGGGCTACACCTTC. Its translation is CASSQGSRQGAQGYTF.

Regarding this clonotype: The junction and the germline gene differ at one end; a read error may be behind it. The gene calls are TRBV4-3 and TRBJ1-5, with a possible D match to TRBD1 (5 bases). The CDR3 has 15 residues. Per germline, CDR1 LGHNA and CDR2 YSLEER. CDR3 nucleotide sequence: TGCGCCAGCAGCCAAGGACGGGGGAGCAGTCAGCCCCAGCATTTT. Its protein is CASSQGRGSSQPQHF.

The genes are TRBV7-3 and TRBJ2-1; TRBD1 matches 7 bases. The CDR3 is made up of 13 amino acids. The V gene's germline CDR1 is SGHTA and CDR2 FQGTGA. J gave up 16 bases and V 6 bases, and 15 bases lay outside the gene matches. CDR3 in DNA: TGTGCCAGCAGATTGTCCCCCGGACAGGAATACTTCTTC. Its protein is CASRLSPGQEYFF. Together with reference TRBV7-3 and TRBJ2-1, the CDR3 gives the full variable domain: GAGVSQTPSNKVTEKGKYVELRCDPISGHTALYWYRQSLGQGPEFLIYFQGTGAADDSGLPNDRFFAVRPEGSVSTLKIQRTERGDSAVYLCASRLSPGQEYFFGPGTRLTVL.

Here the CDR3 DNA reads TGTGCCAGCAGTGGCCCTACAGGGGGAAGCACAGATACGCAGTATTTT. Protein product: CASSGPTGGSTDTQYF. The chain employs TRBV25-1 and TRBJ2-3, with 8 positions matching TRBD1. This CDR3 spans 16 amino acids. Germline V gene data show CDR1 as MGHDK and CDR2 as SYGVNS. The V segment lost 4 bases and the J segment 0 bases; nucleotides outside the gene matches: 6.

The chain recombines TRBV7-9 with TRBJ2-5, with D hard to call. This CDR3 region has 15 residues. Trimming took off 5 bases at V and 4 bases at J, with 17 bases between the two ends. Per the germline V gene, CDR1 is SEHNR and CDR2 is FQNEAQ (reference sequence). The CDR3 protein is CASSDGIQRGETQYF. The CDR3 DNA sequence: TGTGCCAGCAGCGATGGGATTCAGAGAGGAGAGACCCAGTACTTC.

The gene calls are TRBV28 and TRBJ1-2; D may be TRBD1 (5 bases). V was pared by 8 bases and J by 5 bases, with 12 bases between. Germline V gene sequence: CDR1 MDHEN, CDR2 SYDVKM. This CDR3 has 12 amino acids. The CDR3 DNA reads TGTGCCAGCCTGGGGGGGGGATATGGCTACACCTTC. It yields the protein CASLGGGYGYTF.

The table lists this clonotype with a count of one. The V call is TRBV5-1, the J call TRBJ2-7; TRBD1 is a possible D gene (6 bases). Per the germline V gene, CDR1 is SGHRS and CDR2 is YFSETQ. With 3 bases removed from V and 1 base from J, the gap between germline ends came to 8 bases. The CDR3 length is 13 residues. CDR3 sequence (DNA): TGCGCCAGCAGCTCACAGGGTTCCTACGAGCAGTACTTC. Translated, it gives CASSSQGSYEQYF. The full variable domain, completed using reference TRBV5-1 and TRBJ2-7, is KAGVTQTPRYLIKTRGQQVTLSCSPISGHRSVSWYQQTPGQGLQFLFEYFSETQRNKGNFPGRFSGRQFSNSRSEMNVSTLELGDSALYLCASSSQGSYEQYFGPGTRLTVT.

The chain couples TRBV15 to TRBJ1-3; D is uncertain. The V end was cut by 0 bases, the J end by 0 bases, with 15 bases between. The CDR3 sequence is 18 residues long. Germline CDR1 and CDR2: LNHNV and YYDKDF (reference sequence). CDR3: CATSRDPQVGVSGNTIYF. CDR3 DNA: TGTGCCACCAGCAGAGACCCCCAGGTAGGCGTCTCTGGAAACACCATATATTTT.